This is a list of T cell receptor beta chains from one sample in a study of CD8 T cells in ankylosing spondylitis. TCRdb itself ran the 5' RACE reads through MiXCR, one entry per CDR3 protein. The table shows roughly 91,000 distinct CDR3 sequences, with about 8.5% occurring only once. Sequencing was performed on blood, either unsorted or a sorted T cell fraction (not recorded which). The source of these receptors is a male donor with ankylosing spondylitis or in good health (not recorded which). Both conserved end residues are part of each CDR3. A D gene is named only where the DNA matches it firmly. Not every row has a clone size; where given, it reads once, few, many or a size class.

CDR3 protein	CDR3 DNA	clone size	D gene	J gene	V gene
CASSYGSSGHNEQFF	TGTGCCAGCAGTTACGGGTCTAGCGGCCACAATGAGCAGTTCTTC	many	TRBD2	TRBJ2-1	TRBV6-2/TRBV6-3
CASSLLSGSYNEQFF	TGTGCCAGCAGCCTCCTCAGCGGGAGTTACAATGAGCAGTTCTTC	-	TRBD2	TRBJ2-1	TRBV4-2
CAWRGKPLAQYF	TGTGCCTGGAGAGGGAAGCCTCTCGCGCAGTATTTT	few	-	TRBJ2-3	TRBV30
CASSPPGPNQPQHF	TGTGCCAGCTCACCACCGGGCCCCAATCAGCCCCAGCATTTT	few	-	TRBJ1-5	TRBV18
CASSFPPSGQGAVNVEQYF	TGTGCCAGCAGCTTCCCCCCATCGGGACAGGGAGCCGTCAATGTGGAGCAGTACTTC	few	TRBD1	TRBJ2-7	TRBV11-1
CSVGLLRGPTDTQYF	TGCAGCGTTGGGCTACTTCGGGGGCCCACAGATACGCAGTATTTT	many	-	TRBJ2-3	TRBV29-1
CASSLEGGRKDEKLFF	TGCGCCAGCAGCTTGGAGGGCGGCAGGAAGGATGAAAAACTGTTTTTT	many	-	TRBJ1-4	TRBV5-1
CATSREVTVTGELFF	TGTGCCACCAGCAGAGAAGTGACAGTCACCGGGGAGCTGTTTTTT	many	-	TRBJ2-2	TRBV15
CASSLRHNQPQHF	TGTGCCAGCAGCCTTCGGCACAATCAGCCCCAGCATTTT	-	-	TRBJ1-5	TRBV7-2
CASSQDRVGTNEKLFF	TGTGCCAGCAGCCAGGACAGGGTGGGAACTAATGAAAAACTGTTTTTT	few	TRBD1	TRBJ1-4	TRBV4-2
CASSLWGQGSKSHYGYTF	TGTGCCAGCAGCTTATGGGGACAGGGTTCAAAATCGCACTATGGCTACACCTTC	few	TRBD1	TRBJ1-2	TRBV7-9
CATQPIPNTEAFF	TGTGCCACTCAACCAATACCGAACACTGAAGCTTTCTTT	many	-	TRBJ1-1	TRBV7-3
CATSDQTGGGYTF	TGTGCCACCAGTGACCAGACAGGGGGCGGCTACACCTTC	many	TRBD1	TRBJ1-2	TRBV24-1
CASSFAETQYF	TGTGCCAGCAGCTTTGCAGAGACCCAGTACTTC	many	-	TRBJ2-5	TRBV5-6
CASSQTGLAGGHQFF	TGTGCCAGCAGCCAAACGGGACTAGCGGGAGGGCACCAGTTCTTC	many	TRBD2	TRBJ2-1	TRBV6-2/TRBV6-3
CASSLFREGVNEQFF	TGTGCCAGCAGCTTATTCCGGGAGGGGGTCAATGAGCAGTTCTTC	-	TRBD2	TRBJ2-1	TRBV11-2
CSASTRLSSYGYTF	TGCAGTGCTAGTACCAGGCTGAGTAGCTATGGCTACACCTTC	-	-	TRBJ1-2	TRBV20-1
CSARAAGRLNYGYTF	TGCAGTGCTAGAGCAGCCGGGAGGCTAAACTATGGCTACACCTTC	many	-	TRBJ1-2	TRBV20-1
CASSLGRRRGQYEQYF	TGTGCCAGCAGCTTAGGGCGACGTAGGGGGCAATACGAGCAGTACTTC	many	TRBD1	TRBJ2-7	TRBV7-8